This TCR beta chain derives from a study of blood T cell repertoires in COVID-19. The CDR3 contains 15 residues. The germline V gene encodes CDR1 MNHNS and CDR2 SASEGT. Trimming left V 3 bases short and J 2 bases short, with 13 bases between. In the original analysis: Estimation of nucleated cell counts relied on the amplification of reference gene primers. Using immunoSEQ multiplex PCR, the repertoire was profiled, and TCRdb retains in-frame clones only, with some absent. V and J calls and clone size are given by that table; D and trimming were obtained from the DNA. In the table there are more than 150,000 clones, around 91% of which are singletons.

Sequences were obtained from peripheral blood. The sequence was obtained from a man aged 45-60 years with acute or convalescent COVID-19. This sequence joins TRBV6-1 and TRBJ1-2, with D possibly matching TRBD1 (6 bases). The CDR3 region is CASSEEVQGNYGYTF. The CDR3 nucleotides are TGTGCCAGCAGTGAGGAGGTACAGGGAAACTATGGCTACACCTTC.